The clone carrying this TCR beta chain qualifies as medium-sized. Its antigen is currently unknown. The sample originates from a study of cytomegalovirus exposure and HLA in healthy donors. Study outcomes and limitations: Confirmation in vitro established that a few CMV-associated chains were specific for CMV antigens. The Asian-associated ancestry cluster reportedly had fewer N-insertions than the approximately 690-donor mean in a later analysis. Later work found most CMV-associated TCR beta chains apparently HLA-restricted. Immune exposure information comprised only CMV serostatus.

The PCR employed 60 Vbeta primers together with 13 Jbeta primers. Sequenced by immunoSEQ multiplex PCR; TCRdb stores in-frame clones only, minus some. The table has about 160,000 clones, approximately 80% seen once. The CDR3 runs 15 residues. Per germline, CDR1 MDHEN and CDR2 SYDVKM. Trimming pared 5 bases from V and 3 bases from J, leaving 13 bases between. The sequence was collected from a young man in good health and CMV-seronegative. Sequenced: PBMCs. This rearrangement joins TRBV28 to TRBJ2-2, with D perhaps matching TRBD1 (6 bases). CDR3 coding DNA: TGTGCCAGCAGTAGAGGGGGTTCGGACACCGGGGAGCTGTTTTTT. Its protein product is CASSRGGSDTGELFF.